The 17 T cell receptor beta chains presented below share a single source sample, sequenced in a study of blood T cell repertoires in COVID-19. Data came from immunoSEQ multiplex PCR; TCRdb stores just in-frame clones and leaves some out. The sample includes fewer than 350,000 clones, 80% to 90% of them seen just once. Sample: peripheral blood. The receptors derive from a woman in her thirties with COVID-19, enrolled during active disease.

This clone appeared a few times. The chain carries TRBV3-1 (or the pseudogene TRBV3-2) and TRBJ1-5; 7 bases are a match to TRBD1. CDR3 length equals 14 residues. Germline V gene sequence: CDR1 LGHDT, CDR2 YNNKEL (reference sequence). With V trimmed by 4 bases and J by 3 bases, 3 bases remained unmatched. The CDR3 DNA reads TGTGCCAGCAGCCGGACAGGTGTCAATCAGCCCCAGCATTTT. Translated: CASSRTGVNQPQHF.

The V and J genes are TRBV10-3 and TRBJ1-2, with D perhaps TRBD1 (6 bases). Trimming cost V 6 bases and J 8 bases, with 16 bases left between them. CDR3 length: 13 residues. The germline V gene encodes CDR1 ENHRY and CDR2 SYGVKD. The CDR3 nucleotides are TGTGCCATCAGCGCGGACAGTGGGGGCGGCTACACCTTC. Amino acid sequence: CAISADSGGGYTF.

The chain carries TRBV19 and TRBJ1-1; D remains ambiguous. The CDR3 is 13 amino acids. CDR1 is LNHDA and CDR2 is SQIVND in the germline V gene (reference sequence). Trimming removed 4 bases from V and 4 bases from J, with 10 bases in between. The CDR3 loop reads CASSTTTTTEAFF. CDR3 coding DNA: TGTGCCAGTAGTACAACAACCACCACTGAAGCTTTCTTT.

DNA of the CDR3: TGTGCCAGCAGCTTAGAATACAGCTCCTATAATTCACCCCTCCACTTT. Translated, it gives CASSLEYSSYNSPLHF. The chain uses TRBV7-6 and TRBJ1-6, with no clear D. The CDR3 is 16 amino acids. CDR1 is SGHVS, CDR2 FNYEAQ, per germline. V was clipped by 1 base and J by 0 bases, with 7 bases between them.

V is TRBV6-6 and J is TRBJ2-7; D possibly corresponds to TRBD1 (6 bases). V was cut by 5 bases and J by 0 bases, with 8 bases left in between. The germline CDR1 and CDR2 sequences are MNHNY and SVGAGI (reference sequence). CDR3 length: 13 amino acids. CDR3 nucleotide sequence: TGTGCCAGCAGTCCACAGGGCTCCTACGAGCAGTACTTC. It yields the protein CASSPQGSYEQYF.

The chain is built from TRBV15 and TRBJ1-1; D is perhaps TRBD1 (5 bases). Germline CDR1 and CDR2: LNHNV and YYDKDF (reference sequence). The CDR3 length is 14 residues. The CDR3: CATSPPGMNTEAFF. CDR3 DNA sequence: TGTGCTACAAGCCCGCCAGGGATGAACACTGAAGCTTTCTTT.

The chain links TRBV28 to TRBJ2-3; the D gene is possibly TRBD2 (5 bases). V dropped 3 bases and J dropped 0 bases, with 10 bases sitting between them. Per germline, CDR1 MDHEN and CDR2 SYDVKM. The CDR3 contains 15 residues. DNA of the CDR3: TGTGCCAGCAGTTTGAGAGGGTCTAGCACAGATACGCAGTATTTT. Amino acids: CASSLRGSSTDTQYF.

The J gene is TRBJ2-2, the V gene TRBV10-3, with 13 bases matching TRBD2. The CDR3 contains 18 residues. V gave up 4 bases and J gave up 0 bases; unmatched junction bases: 5. Germline V lookup: CDR1 ENHRY, CDR2 SYGVKD. CDR3 coding DNA: TGTGCCATCAGTGCGGGACTAGCGGGGAGACCGAACACCGGGGAGCTGTTTTTT. This translates into CAISAGLAGRPNTGELFF.

This clone has only one observation. V is TRBV28 and J is TRBJ1-3; the D is unclear. Trimming removed 2 bases from V and 0 bases from J, with 5 bases in between. The CDR3 spans 14 residues. Germline V gene sequence: CDR1 MDHEN, CDR2 SYDVKM. CDR3 in amino acids: CASSLPVSGNTIYF. CDR3 bases: TGTGCCAGCAGTTTACCCGTCTCTGGAAACACCATATATTTT.

This clone was recorded once. J is TRBJ1-2 and V is TRBV28; TRBD1 might be the D (6 bases). The CDR3 contains 17 residues. The V gene lost 3 bases and the J gene lost 3 bases, with 20 bases spanning the gap. Germline values: CDR1 MDHEN, CDR2 SYDVKM. The CDR3 is CASSFLWGGGHDYGYTF. The CDR3 DNA reads as TGTGCCAGCAGTTTTCTGTGGGGGGGCGGGCACGACTATGGCTACACCTTC.

J is TRBJ2-3 and V is TRBV7-2, with D perhaps TRBD1 (7 bases). From germline, CDR1 is SGHTA and CDR2 FQGNSA. Trimming left V 1 base short and J 4 bases short, with 12 bases between. CDR3 length: 15 amino acids. The CDR3: CASSLGGTAADTQYF. The CDR3 nucleotides read TGTGCCAGCAGCTTAGGCGGGACAGCGGCAGATACGCAGTATTTT.

The chain couples TRBV13 to TRBJ1-6; TRBD1 matches at 7 bases. The CDR3 runs to 14 residues. Germline V CDR1 and CDR2: PRHDT, FYEKMQ (reference sequence). Trimming took 5 bases from V and 10 from J; bases not matched to a gene: 8. CDR3 sequence: CASSPTGNGSPLHF. CDR3 nucleotide sequence: TGTGCCAGCAGCCCGACAGGGAACGGATCACCCCTCCACTTT.

The CDR3 spells CASSANPGGQTFF. The CDR3 bases are TGCGCCAGCAGTGCGAACCCAGGGGGACAAACTTTCTTT. The chain uses TRBV10-1 and TRBJ1-1; 7 nucleotides line up with TRBD1. J was trimmed by 12 bases and V by 4 bases; bases with no gene match: 11. CDR3 size: 13 residues. The germline CDR1 and CDR2 sequences are WNHNN and SYGVQD (reference sequence).

The chain is built from TRBV29-1 and TRBJ2-2; D gene unclear. Germline CDR1 is SQVTM and CDR2 is ANQGSEA. V was shortened by 4 bases and J by 6 bases, with 21 bases between the two germline ends. This CDR3 contains 16 residues. CDR3 protein: CSVGAMADSKAGELFF. CDR3 nucleotides: TGCAGCGTTGGGGCTATGGCCGATAGTAAGGCCGGGGAGCTGTTTTTT.

The chain uses TRBV24-1 and TRBJ1-5; a weak D match, TRBD1 (5 bases). Trimming cost V 10 bases and J 0 bases, with 21 bases left between them. This CDR3 has 17 amino acids. The germline V gene has CDR1 KGHDR and CDR2 SFDVKD. CDR3 DNA sequence: TGTGCCACGCAAATTTTTGAACAGGAGAATAGCAATCAGCCCCAGCATTTT. Protein product: CATQIFEQENSNQPQHF.

The chain carries TRBV7-9 and TRBJ2-7; D call uncertain. The ends were cut back, 5 bases at V and 1 base at J, with 9 bases in the middle. Germline values: CDR1 SEHNR, CDR2 FQNEAQ (reference sequence). This CDR3 is 13 amino acids long. The CDR3 DNA follows: TGTGCCAGCAGCCCCTTGTTTTCCTACGAGCAGTACTTC. It encodes CASSPLFSYEQYF.

The V gene is TRBV5-8, the J gene TRBJ2-3; unclear D gene. Germline V CDR1 and CDR2: SGHTS, YDEGEE. V was clipped by 1 base and J by 2 bases, with 14 bases between them. This CDR3 has 16 amino acids. The CDR3 loop reads CASSLWSGPNTDTQYF. The CDR3 bases are TGTGCCAGCAGCTTGTGGTCAGGCCCTAACACAGATACGCAGTATTTT.